The clone carrying this TCR beta chain was counted once. The J segment lost 4 bases and the V segment lost 10 bases, leaving 14 bases of the junction unmatched. The germline V gene has CDR1 MNHEY and CDR2 SVGAGI. The CDR3 extends over 15 amino acids. The data were obtained in a study of T cell changes during pregnancy in multiple sclerosis. TCRdb keeps only in-frame clones here, not all; method: immunoSEQ multiplex PCR. The sample includes some 40,000 clones, roughly 90% seen only once; the top ten take 26%. This rearrangement joins TRBV6-5 to TRBJ2-5; TRBD2 aligns across 8 bases. The starting material was CD8+ T cells from peripheral blood mononuclear cells, obtained before pregnancy. The TCR originated in a female donor with multiple sclerosis, enrolled in a pregnancy study. The CDR3 is CATITRASGLETQYF. In DNA form, the CDR3 reads TGTGCCACCATAACGAGGGCTAGCGGGTTAGAGACCCAGTACTTC.